Given below is one T cell receptor (beta chain) in context. Its specific antigen is unknown. No base-level quality is on record; no much larger clone is a single base apart. This specimen belongs to a study of Graves' ophthalmopathy and Graves' hyperthyroidism (dated by TCRdb to the late 2010s). About the full investigation: Peripheral blood was collected at initial diagnosis, before any treatment. The study used signatures of the TCR beta repertoire to tell Graves' ophthalmopathy apart from Graves' hyperthyroidism and to predict which patients would progress to ophthalmopathy. In total, over 130 blood samples were TCR-sequenced: 40 to 45 ophthalmopathy, approximately 80 hyperthyroidism and approximately 17 hyperthyroidism-to-ophthalmopathy patients. To explore V-J signatures that separate ophthalmopathy from hyperthyroidism, a discovery set of about a hundred patients was enrolled, consisting of approximately 45 with ophthalmopathy and some 59 with stable hyperthyroidism. An independent validation cohort comprised fewer than 20 hyperthyroidism patients and some 16 patients who later progressed from hyperthyroidism to ophthalmopathy. In roughly 6 hyperthyroidism patients, T-cell repertoires of thyroid tissue and blood were compared. Once sampling was done, hyperthyroidism patients were given methimazole at a starting dose of 30 mg daily, while ophthalmopathy patients were given high-dose intravenous methylprednisolone. The study at large found these results: Most expanded thyroid clonotypes with frequency above 0.001 were also detected in blood, suggesting blood repertoires may reflect the thyroid immune response. The 13-signature model separated ophthalmopathy from stable hyperthyroidism with approximately 90% sensitivity and approximately 81% specificity in cross-validation, and 80%/75% in the test set. Sample size was not predetermined statistically, and investigators were not blinded to group allocation. In validation, the model predicted ophthalmopathy progression with more than 55% sensitivity and 72.22% specificity; some 13 predicted patients were CT-confirmed with GO in a median of around 6.5 months.

Ophthalmopathy patients had moderately to severely active disease, Clinical Activity Score of at least 3, NOSPECS grade of at least 4, and disease duration under 3 months. Patients with other autoimmune diseases, uncontrolled infections, pregnancy or lactation were excluded from the study. Diagnosis was based on clinical symptoms, serum thyroxine, TRAb, thyroid ultrasound and orbital computed tomography. PBMCs were isolated from 10 ml of fresh peripheral blood by Ficoll-Paque density gradient centrifugation. Total RNA was extracted with Trizol reagent and quality-checked on an Agilent 2100 Bioanalyzer. TCR beta CDR3 regions were amplified from RNA transcripts for repertoire sequencing. The first round of RT-PCR was done with HTBI primers and the Qiagen OneStep RT-PCR kit, and was followed by a second round of multiplex PCR, then size selection and purification. Libraries were sequenced paired-end with 100 bp reads on an Illumina HiSeq2000. Processing in the source paper ran as follows. Reads were processed with SOAPnuke, discarding reads with adapters, uncalled bases, mean Phred below 15, or no exact constant-primer or identifier match. COPE v1.2.5 was used to merge high-quality paired reads. Each unique nucleotide sequence was treated as a clonotype, and MiTCR v1.1 was used to align the clonotypes to the IMGT TRB V, D and J references. Analysis was restricted to V-J combinations with a frequency above 0.0001, which covered about 99% of repertoires. A TCR clonal expansion and chaos score per V-J combination was defined as the ratio of F50 clonal expansion to chaos observed in the TCRdist matrix. Welch's t-statistics and random forest were used to narrow the features down to around 12 V-J combinations, which were then fed into a naive Bayes classifier. The Morisita-Horn index was used to measure how similar the thyroid and blood repertoires were. TCRdb ran its own pipeline on the public reads, namely fastp trimming at Q25 and MiXCR clone calling, and kept in-frame beta chains. Rows with one shared CDR3 protein collapse into an entry with the most common genes and DNA. TCRdb assigned the V and J calls; the authors' analysis was not used. This sample has hundreds of thousands of distinct CDR3 sequences in its table, and roughly 39% of those were observed once. The top ten hold 3.3% of the sample.

Sequenced sample: peripheral blood. The clonotype comes from an adult man with Graves' ophthalmopathy.

The nucleotides are TGCGCCAGCAGCCAACCCCTCCGTTCATACGAGCAGTACTTC. Its protein product is CASSQPLRSYEQYF. The rearranged chain carries TRBV4-3 and TRBJ2-7; the D gene assignment is ambiguous. From cysteine to phenylalanine, the CDR3 is 14 amino acids long. The DNA shown is the 42-base CDR3, in frame from base 1. CDR1 is given as LGHNA and CDR2 as YSLEER, both from the germline V gene. Relative to germline, V is 2 bases shorter and J is 4 bases shorter, with 12 bases between their ends.